The clone carrying this T cell receptor beta chain was seen ten or more times. The antigen is unknown. The data derive from a study of T-cell reconstitution after alpha-beta-depleted transplantation in children. The CDR3 covers 15 residues. J lost 4 bases, V lost 11 bases, and 11 bases had no gene match. This sample's TCRbeta library carried unique molecular identifier barcodes. TCRdb processed the PCR reads anew with MiXCR; each CDR3 protein has one entry. Of about 500,000 distinct CDR3 sequences in the sample, over 9.5% were seen once. Study findings and constraints: Some patients showed high day-60 TCRbeta diversity, which derived from surviving recipient T cells and thymic progenitors. Roughly two months post-transplant, alpha-beta T cells reportedly originated from several hundred graft clones that had expanded. T-cell numbers and diversity, one year after transplant, stemmed largely from T cells that were newly produced.

J is TRBJ2-3 and V is TRBV12-3 or TRBV12-4, with TRBD2 identical over 11 bases. The material sequenced was PBMCs, mostly from graft donor cells, taken 180 days after TCRalphabeta/CD19-depleted stem cell transplant. This clonotype was sampled from a female patient aged 2-9 years who had a stem cell transplant for aplastic anemia, so the T cells may come from the graft donor. The CDR3 region has the DNA TGTGCCTGCACCGAGACTAGCGGGATAGCAGATACGCAGTATTTT. Translated, it gives CACTETSGIADTQYF.